This T cell receptor (beta chain) was profiled in a study of blood T cell repertoires in COVID-19. Study overall: The United States, Italy and Spain were the sources of the acute and convalescent COVID-19 samples.

The CDR3 contains 16 residues. The V and J ends lost 6 bases and 2 bases, in that order; junction bases with no gene match: 5. Germline-derived CDR1 and CDR2 are MDHEN and SYDVKM. Which cohort a participant joined came from the clinical history participants gave. Authors' processing steps: Estimates of nucleated cell counts were drawn from the amplification of reference gene primers. Sequenced by immunoSEQ multiplex PCR; TCRdb stores in-frame clones only, minus some. That table gives V, J and clone size, and the DNA gave D and trimming. The repertoire holds 200,000 or so clones, with about 89% as singletons.

The V call is TRBV28, the J call TRBJ2-1, with 12 nucleotides matching TRBD2. Material for sequencing was PBMCs or T cells enriched from blood (not recorded which). The clonotype comes from a woman aged 18 to 35 who had recovered from COVID-19. The chain's CDR3 is CASSQLAGGTYNEQFF. The CDR3 DNA is TGTGCCAGCAGCCAACTAGCGGGGGGTACCTACAATGAGCAGTTCTTC.